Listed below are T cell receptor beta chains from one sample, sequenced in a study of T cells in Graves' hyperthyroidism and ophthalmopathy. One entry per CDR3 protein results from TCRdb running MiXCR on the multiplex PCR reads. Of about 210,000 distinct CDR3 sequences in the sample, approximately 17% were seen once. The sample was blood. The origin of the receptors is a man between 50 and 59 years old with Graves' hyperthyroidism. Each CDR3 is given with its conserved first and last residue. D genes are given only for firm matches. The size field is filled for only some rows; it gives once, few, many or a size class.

cdr3_aa: CSARGLAGGSSYEQYF
cdr3_nt: TGCAGTGCTAGAGGGCTAGCGGGAGGGTCCTCCTACGAGCAGTACTTC
clone_size: many
d_call: TRBD2
j_call: TRBJ2-7
cdr3_length: 16
v_call: TRBV20-1

cdr3_aa: CSFRASEYYEQYF
cdr3_nt: TGCAGCTTTAGGGCTAGCGAGTACTACGAGCAGTACTTC
clone_size: .
d_call: .
j_call: TRBJ2-7
cdr3_length: 13
v_call: TRBV29-1

cdr3_aa: CASSLENSDTEAFF
cdr3_nt: TGCGCCAGCAGCTTGGAGAATTCGGACACTGAAGCTTTCTTT
clone_size: many
d_call: .
j_call: TRBJ1-1
cdr3_length: 14
v_call: TRBV5-1

cdr3_aa: CSARGGVGYNEQFF
cdr3_nt: TGCAGTGCTAGGGGGGGGGTAGGCTACAATGAGCAGTTCTTC
clone_size: many
d_call: TRBD2
j_call: TRBJ2-1
cdr3_length: 14
v_call: TRBV20-1

cdr3_aa: CASIAEAGGYNEQFF
cdr3_nt: TGTGCCAGCATAGCGGAAGCGGGAGGATACAATGAGCAGTTCTTC
clone_size: .
d_call: TRBD2
j_call: TRBJ2-1
cdr3_length: 15
v_call: TRBV2

cdr3_aa: CASILGQSTDTQYF
cdr3_nt: TGTGCCAGCATTCTGGGGCAAAGCACAGATACGCAGTATTTT
clone_size: few
d_call: .
j_call: TRBJ2-3
cdr3_length: 14
v_call: TRBV6-1

cdr3_aa: CASSLTRSMINEQFF
cdr3_nt: TGTGCCAGCAGCTTGACTCGAAGCATGATCAATGAGCAGTTCTTC
clone_size: many
d_call: .
j_call: TRBJ2-1
cdr3_length: 15
v_call: TRBV7-9

cdr3_aa: CAWSEGIPAVDYTF
cdr3_nt: TGTGCCTGGAGTGAGGGCATCCCGGCAGTTGACTACACCTTC
clone_size: .
d_call: .
j_call: TRBJ1-2
cdr3_length: 14
v_call: TRBV30

cdr3_aa: CASSSGAPYEQYF
cdr3_nt: TGTGCCAGCAGTTCCGGGGCACCCTACGAGCAGTACTTC
clone_size: many
d_call: .
j_call: TRBJ2-7
cdr3_length: 13
v_call: TRBV28

cdr3_aa: CASSFKTGAIEAFF
cdr3_nt: TGTGCCAGCAGCTTTAAGACAGGGGCGATTGAAGCTTTCTTT
clone_size: many
d_call: TRBD1
j_call: TRBJ1-1
cdr3_length: 14
v_call: TRBV7-2

cdr3_aa: CSAKVTDTQYF
cdr3_nt: TGCAGTGCCAAGGTCACAGATACGCAGTATTTT
clone_size: many
d_call: .
j_call: TRBJ2-3
cdr3_length: 11
v_call: TRBV20-1

cdr3_aa: CASSVEASGSYEQYF
cdr3_nt: TGTGCCAGCAGCGTAGAGGCTAGCGGGAGTTACGAGCAGTACTTC
clone_size: many
d_call: TRBD2
j_call: TRBJ2-7
cdr3_length: 15
v_call: TRBV9

cdr3_aa: CASTPRGPNEQFF
cdr3_nt: TGTGCCAGCACCCCCCGAGGCCCCAATGAGCAGTTCTTC
clone_size: many
d_call: .
j_call: TRBJ2-1
cdr3_length: 13
v_call: TRBV28

cdr3_aa: CASTHWASGLNEQFF
cdr3_nt: TGTGCCAGCACCCATTGGGCTAGCGGGTTGAATGAGCAGTTCTTC
clone_size: few
d_call: TRBD2
j_call: TRBJ2-1
cdr3_length: 15
v_call: TRBV28

cdr3_aa: CASSYDRGPLHF
cdr3_nt: TGTGCCAGCAGCTACGACAGGGGGCCCCTCCACTTT
clone_size: many
d_call: TRBD1
j_call: TRBJ1-6
cdr3_length: 12
v_call: TRBV7-8

cdr3_aa: CASSDSWTGEKLFF
cdr3_nt: TGTGCCAGCAGTGATTCTTGGACAGGGGAAAAACTGTTTTTT
clone_size: many
d_call: TRBD1
j_call: TRBJ1-4
cdr3_length: 14
v_call: TRBV6-1

cdr3_aa: CASSLVGYRGLDTEAFF
cdr3_nt: TGTGCCAGCAGCTTAGTAGGGTACAGGGGGCTGGACACTGAAGCTTTCTTT
clone_size: few
d_call: TRBD1
j_call: TRBJ1-1
cdr3_length: 17
v_call: TRBV7-9

cdr3_aa: CSARQGNQETQYF
cdr3_nt: TGCAGTGCTCGACAGGGTAACCAAGAGACCCAGTACTTC
clone_size: many
d_call: TRBD1
j_call: TRBJ2-5
cdr3_length: 13
v_call: TRBV20-1